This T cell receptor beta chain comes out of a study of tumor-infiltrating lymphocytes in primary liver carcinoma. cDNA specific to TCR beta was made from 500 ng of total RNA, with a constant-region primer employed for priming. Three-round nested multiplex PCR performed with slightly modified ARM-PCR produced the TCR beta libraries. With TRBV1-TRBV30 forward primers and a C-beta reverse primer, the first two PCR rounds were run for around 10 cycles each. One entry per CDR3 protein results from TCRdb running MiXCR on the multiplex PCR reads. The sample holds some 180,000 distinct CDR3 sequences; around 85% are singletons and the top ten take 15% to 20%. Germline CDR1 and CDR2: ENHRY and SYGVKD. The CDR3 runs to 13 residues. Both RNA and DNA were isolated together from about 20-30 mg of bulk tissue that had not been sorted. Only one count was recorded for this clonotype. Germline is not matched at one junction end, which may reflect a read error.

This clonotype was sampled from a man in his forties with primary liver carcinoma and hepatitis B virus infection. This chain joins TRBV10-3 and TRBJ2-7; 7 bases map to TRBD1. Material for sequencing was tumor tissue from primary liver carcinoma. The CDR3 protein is CATRDSQDYEQYF. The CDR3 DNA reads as TGTGCCACCCGGGACAGCCAAGACTACGAGCAATACTTC.